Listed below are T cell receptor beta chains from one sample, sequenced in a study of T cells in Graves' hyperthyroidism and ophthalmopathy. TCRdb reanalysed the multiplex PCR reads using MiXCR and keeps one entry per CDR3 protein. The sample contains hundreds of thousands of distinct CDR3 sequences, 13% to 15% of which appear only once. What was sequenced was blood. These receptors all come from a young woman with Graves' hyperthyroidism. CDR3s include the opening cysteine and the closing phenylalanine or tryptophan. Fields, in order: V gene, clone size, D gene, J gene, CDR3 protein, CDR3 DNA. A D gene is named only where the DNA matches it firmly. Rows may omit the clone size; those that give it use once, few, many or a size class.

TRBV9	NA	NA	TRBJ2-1	CASSPNKQFF	TGTGCCAGCAGCCCCAATAAGCAGTTCTTC
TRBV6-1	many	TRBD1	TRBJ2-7	CTSSAQTRGISYEQYF	TGTACCAGCAGTGCGCAAACCAGGGGGATCTCCTACGAGCAGTACTTC
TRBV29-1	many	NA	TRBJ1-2	CSEDSLGLNYGYTF	TGCAGCGAGGACAGCCTGGGCCTAAACTATGGCTACACCTTC
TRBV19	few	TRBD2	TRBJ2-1	CASSPRTSGRENEQFF	TGTGCCAGTAGTCCCCGGACTAGCGGGAGGGAAAATGAGCAGTTCTTC
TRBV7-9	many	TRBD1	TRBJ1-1	CASRNRDSDNTEAFF	TGTGCCAGCAGAAACCGGGACAGTGACAACACTGAAGCTTTCTTT
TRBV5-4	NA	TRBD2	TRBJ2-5	CASSPTPGRGETQYF	TGTGCCAGCAGCCCCACCCCAGGGAGGGGAGAGACCCAGTACTTC
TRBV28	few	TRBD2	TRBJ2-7	CASSSPGTSGTYEQYF	TGTGCCAGCAGTTCACCCGGGACTAGCGGCACCTACGAGCAGTACTTC
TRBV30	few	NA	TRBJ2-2	CAWRFRTVNTGELFF	TGTGCCTGGAGGTTCCGGACGGTAAACACCGGGGAGCTGTTTTTT
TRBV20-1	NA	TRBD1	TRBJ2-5	CSASRTGEETQYF	TGCAGTGCTAGCAGGACAGGAGAAGAGACCCAGTACTTC
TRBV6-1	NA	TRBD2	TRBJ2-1	CASGSGRFSYNEQFF	TGTGCCAGCGGTAGCGGGAGGTTCTCCTACAATGAGCAGTTCTTC
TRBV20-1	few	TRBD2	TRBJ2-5	CSARDLAGEGREETQYF	TGCAGTGCTAGAGATCTAGCGGGAGAGGGTCGTGAAGAGACCCAGTACTTC
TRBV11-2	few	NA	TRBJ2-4	CASSLENIQYF	TGTGCCAGCAGCCTAGAAAACATTCAGTACTTC
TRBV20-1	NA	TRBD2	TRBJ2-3	CSARGGGLAASTDTQYF	TGCAGTGCTAGAGGGGGGGGACTAGCGGCTAGCACAGATACGCAGTATTTT
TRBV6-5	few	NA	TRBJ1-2	CASSWGGVSNYGYTF	TGTGCCAGCAGTTGGGGCGGGGTCTCTAACTATGGCTACACCTTC